A single T cell receptor beta chain is shown here with its context. Its matching antigen is unknown. The record originates from a study of T cell responses to AZD1222 COVID-19 vaccine. Study-wide background: Second-dose groups at about 4 or about 12 weeks were pooled. Notes on the study in general: Mostly white British, mostly female donors; authors suggested clonal diversity may be underestimated. Baseline seropositivity occurred in only 5 to 7 AZD1222 recipients. Of spike-specific TCRs, nearly half reportedly target regions left unmutated in variants.

Assay used: immunoSEQ multiplex PCR; TCRdb lists only in-frame clones, some missing. The repertoire holds over 150,000 clones, with roughly nine tenths as singletons. The length of the CDR3 is 11 residues. V gave up 6 bases and J gave up 7 bases, with 13 bases separating them. The germline gives CDR1 SQVTM, CDR2 ANQGSEA. The receptor was isolated from an adult in good health. The source material was peripheral blood, sampled on day 0 of AZD1222 vaccination. The V call is TRBV29-1, the J call TRBJ2-7; D not certain. Here the CDR3 reads CSVIAPGEQYF. The DNA for the CDR3 is TGCAGCGTAATCGCCCCTGGTGAGCAGTACTTC.